This T cell receptor beta chain was profiled in a study of blood T cells in healthy people across ages. Study-wide findings and caveats: Aged donors had fewer naive CD4+ cells and lower diversity than long-lived donors. Roughly linear declines in TCR beta diversity per million T cells occurred with age.

Together with a sample-barcoded 5' primer, a J-beta primer mix was included in a second PCR lasting roughly 6 to 12 cycles. TCRdb called the 5' RACE reads again in MiXCR, with one record for every CDR3 protein. The sample shows 1.4 million or so distinct CDR3 sequences, 35% to 45% of them seen only once. Germline trimming cut 3 bases from V and 4 bases from J; bases unmatched to any gene: 3. This CDR3 is 13 amino acids long. The germline CDR1 and CDR2 sequences are DFQATT and SNEGSKA (reference sequence). Peripheral blood was drawn, approximately 9.5 milliliters per donor. As to this clonotype: Its matching antigen is unknown. No conserved phenylalanine or tryptophan is present at the end of the CDR3, so a read error is the likely explanation.

The TCR comes from a woman aged 18-35 years in good health. The chain carries TRBV20-1 and TRBJ2-1, with 7 bases matching TRBD2. Sequencing was carried out using blood. CDR3 loop: CSARSSGYNEQFY. CDR3 nucleotide sequence: TGCAGTGCTAGGTCTAGCGGTTACAATGAGCAGTTCTAC.